The 26 T cell receptor beta chains given below trace back to one sample, sequenced in a study of T cell repertoires in cytomegalovirus infection (dated by TCRdb to about 2019). Antigens for these TCRs are unknown. The sequencer listed for this sample is Illumina HiSeq 1500. The public reads were quality trimmed at Q25 with fastp and then assembled into clones with MiXCR by TCRdb, keeping productive beta chains. Here each entry gathers all rows of one CDR3 protein and keeps the most common genes and DNA. This sample lists fewer than 1,000,000 distinct CDR3 sequences; around 31% were detected once. Over 12% of the sample is in the top ten clones. The sample's treatment or condition label is to be understood as: in vitro stimulation with specific CMV peptide epitopes to enrich CMV-specific T cells. The starting material was cultured CD8+ T cells from PBMCs, obtained from culture after CMV antigen stimulation. The receptors derive from a human donor in good health (CMV status not recorded). Some clones in this sample may be carry-over from other donors' samples.

This clonotype was picked up a small number of times. The V call is TRBV6-5, the J call TRBJ2-2; 13 bases are a match to TRBD2. CDR3 length equals 17 residues. V lost 4 bases, J lost 2 bases, and 4 bases stayed unmatched. CDR1 and CDR2 (germline): MNHEY, SVGAGI. CDR3: CASSFGTSGDNTGELFF. CDR3 nucleotides: TGTGCCAGCAGTTTCGGGACTAGCGGGGACAACACCGGGGAGCTGTTTTTT.

J is TRBJ1-1 and V is TRBV2, with 7 bases aligning to TRBD1. Germline CDR1 and CDR2: SNHLY and FYNNEI. The CDR3 consists of 12 residues. Trimming took 7 bases from V and 4 from J; bases not matched to a gene: 3. The CDR3 bases are TGTGCCAGCATGGGACAGATCACTGAAGCTTTCTTT. Encoded protein: CASMGQITEAFF. The variable domain in full, with the rest retrieved from reference TRBV2 and TRBJ1-1, is EPEVTQTPSHQVTQMGQEVILRCVPISNHLYFYWYRQILGQKVEFLVSFYNNEISEKSEIFDDQFSVERPDGSNFTLKIRSTKLEDSAMYFCASMGQITEAFFGQGTRLTVV.

This clonotype occurred a few times. The genes are TRBV20-1 and TRBJ1-5; 11 nucleotides match TRBD1. The V gene's germline CDR1 is DFQATT and CDR2 SNEGSKA (reference sequence). Unmatched junction bases numbered 7, after V lost 8 bases and J lost 7 bases. The CDR3 has 13 residues. The CDR3 sequence: CSTGQGAGQPQHF. CDR3 nucleotide sequence: TGCAGTACCGGACAGGGGGCAGGGCAGCCCCAGCATTTT.

The chain links TRBV19 to TRBJ2-1, with D hard to call. V was shortened by 3 bases and J by 2 bases, with 17 bases between the two germline ends. Germline V lookup: CDR1 LNHDA, CDR2 SQIVND (reference sequence). This CDR3 is 17 amino acids long. The CDR3 here is CASSISRVPLPYNEQFF. The CDR3 DNA is TGTGCCAGTAGTATTAGTCGGGTGCCCCTGCCCTACAATGAGCAGTTCTTC.

This clonotype was seen more than once but under ten times. The chain recombines TRBV7-9 with TRBJ1-2; 12 bases are shared with TRBD1. The CDR3 length is 16 residues. From germline, CDR1 is SEHNR and CDR2 FQNEAQ (reference sequence). V lost 5 bases, J lost 4 bases, and 8 bases stayed unmatched. The CDR3 DNA follows: TGTGCCAGCAGCGGGACCGGGACAGGGGGCGGCTATGGCTACACCTTC. Its protein is CASSGTGTGGGYGYTF.

The chain uses TRBV19 and TRBJ1-4; the D is unclear. The CDR3 consists of 16 residues. Trimming stripped 5 bases from V and 3 bases from J, with 16 bases between. Per germline, CDR1 LNHDA and CDR2 SQIVND (reference sequence). CDR3 bases: TGTGCCAGTAGTGAGGGAACGCCTCGGCCTAATGAAAAACTGTTTTTT. Its protein product is CASSEGTPRPNEKLFF.

The chain has TRBV20-1 and TRBJ2-7, with D perhaps TRBD1 (6 bases). Germline V gives CDR1 DFQATT, CDR2 SNEGSKA (reference sequence). This CDR3 has 14 amino acids. V was shortened by 3 bases and J by 6 bases, with 18 bases between the two germline ends. This chain's CDR3 is CSASGLGVRGEQYV. In nucleotides, the CDR3 is TGCAGTGCTAGTGGACTGGGGGTCAGGGGCGAGCAGTACGTC.

The chain couples TRBV5-1 to TRBJ2-5, with 12 bases matching TRBD2. The V segment lost 5 bases and the J segment 2 bases; nucleotides outside the gene matches: 7. The germline V gene has CDR1 SGHRS and CDR2 YFSETQ. This CDR3 region has 16 residues. CDR3 DNA: TGCGCCAGCAGGAGTGGACTAGCGGGGCTTCAAGAGACCCAGTACTTC. Its protein product is CASRSGLAGLQETQYF.

A few counts support this clonotype. This sequence joins TRBV25-1 and TRBJ2-3; TRBD2 matches 9 bases. CDR1 MGHDK and CDR2 SYGVNS come from the germline V gene. This CDR3 comprises 16 residues. The ends lost 6 bases at V and 3 bases at J; junction bases unmatched: 10. The CDR3 sequence: CASRGWWLAGTDTQYF. The CDR3, as DNA: TGTGCCAGCAGGGGGTGGTGGCTAGCGGGAACAGATACGCAGTATTTT.

This chain joins TRBV27 and TRBJ1-6; D is possibly TRBD1 (5 bases). Germline V gene data show CDR1 as MNHEY and CDR2 as SMNVEV (reference sequence). V was cut by 6 bases and J by 7 bases, with 13 bases left in between. This CDR3 comprises 14 residues. The CDR3, as DNA: TGTGCCAGCAGGTCAGGGCTTGGGAATTCACCCCTCCACTTT. Protein product: CASRSGLGNSPLHF.

In its sample, this clonotype was seen a few times. The V and J genes are TRBV2 and TRBJ2-7, with a tentative D call TRBD1 (6 bases). The CDR3 is 13 residues long. In germline, CDR1 is SNHLY, CDR2 FYNNEI. The germline V and J ends were trimmed by 4 bases and 4 bases, with 11 bases remaining between them. The CDR3 nucleotides are TGTGCCAGCAGTGCACAGGGAGATTACGAGCAGTACTTC. It yields the protein CASSAQGDYEQYF.

This clonotype has just a few counts. The rearrangement uses TRBV15 and TRBJ2-2; D is perhaps TRBD1 (5 bases). Germline-derived CDR1 and CDR2 are LNHNV and YYDKDF (reference sequence). The CDR3 covers 15 residues. The ends were cut back, 1 base at V and 2 bases at J, with 8 bases in the middle. The CDR3 DNA reads TGTGCCACCAGCAGAGGACAGATTAACACCGGGGAGCTGTTTTTT. Translated: CATSRGQINTGELFF.

The chain carries TRBV7-9 and TRBJ2-6; D gene ambiguous. There are 17 residues in the CDR3. The V gene lost 5 bases and the J gene lost 0 bases, with 14 bases spanning the gap. In germline, CDR1 is SEHNR, CDR2 FQNEAQ (reference sequence). CDR3 in amino acids: CASSPPPKYSGANVLTF. CDR3 sequence (DNA): TGTGCCAGCAGCCCTCCCCCGAAGTACTCTGGGGCCAACGTCCTGACTTTC. The full variable domain, rest sourced from reference TRBV7-9 and TRBJ2-6, is DTGVSQNPRHKITKRGQNVTFRCDPISEHNRLYWYRQTLGQGPEFLTYFQNEAQLEKSRLLSDRFSAERPKGSFSTLEIQRTEQGDSAMYLCASSPPPKYSGANVLTFGAGSRLTVL.

A few counts support this clonotype. The CDR3 loop reads CASRPTANEQFF. CDR3 sequence (DNA): TGTGCCAGCAGGCCTACAGCCAATGAGCAGTTCTTC. The chain has TRBV7-2 and TRBJ2-1; D unclear. The CDR3 extends over 12 amino acids. Trimming pared 6 bases from V and 6 bases from J, leaving 9 bases between. Germline lookup yields CDR1 SGHTA and CDR2 FQGNSA.

The chain joins TRBV4-3 to TRBJ2-3; the D gene could be TRBD1 or TRBD2 (5 bases each). V was cut by 0 bases and J by 0 bases, with 13 bases left in between. The CDR3 is 17 residues long. Germline V gene lookup returns CDR1 LGHNA and CDR2 YSLEER. This CDR3 reads CASSQDPGTFSTDTQYF. For the CDR3, the DNA is TGCGCCAGCAGCCAAGACCCCGGGACCTTCAGCACAGATACGCAGTATTTT.

The J gene is TRBJ1-5, the V gene TRBV7-9; possibly TRBD1 for D (5 bases). V dropped 5 bases and J dropped 11 bases, with 16 bases sitting between them. CDR3 length equals 13 residues. Germline V gene data show CDR1 as SEHNR and CDR2 as FQNEAQ (reference sequence). CDR3 region: CASSPRDQLTQHF. DNA of the CDR3: TGTGCCAGCAGCCCTCGGGACCAGTTGACCCAGCATTTT. The full variable domain, completed using reference TRBV7-9 and TRBJ1-5, is DTGVSQNPRHKITKRGQNVTFRCDPISEHNRLYWYRQTLGQGPEFLTYFQNEAQLEKSRLLSDRFSAERPKGSFSTLEIQRTEQGDSAMYLCASSPRDQLTQHFGDGTRLSIL.

This clonotype showed up just a few times. This chain joins TRBV3-1 and TRBJ2-2; TRBD1 might be the D (6 bases). The length of the CDR3 is 18 residues. The germline V and J ends were trimmed by 5 bases and 3 bases, with 22 bases remaining between them. Germline-derived CDR1 and CDR2 are LGHDT and YNNKEL (reference sequence). The CDR3 protein is CASSATYRERAYTGELFF. As DNA, the CDR3 is TGTGCCAGCAGCGCAACTTACAGGGAGAGAGCTTACACCGGGGAGCTGTTTTTT.

This clonotype was counted ten times or more. V is TRBV7-4 and J is TRBJ1-4; D is unresolved. The CDR3 has 16 residues. Trimming stripped 1 base from V and 0 bases from J, with 9 bases between. Germline V CDR1 and CDR2: SGHVT, SQSDAQ. The CDR3 reads CASSLDGSPTNEKLFF. In DNA form, the CDR3 reads TGTGCCAGCAGCTTAGACGGATCCCCAACTAATGAAAAACTGTTTTTT.

V is TRBV7-9 and J is TRBJ2-2; 8 bases are a match to TRBD1. V lost 4 bases, J lost 5 bases, and 12 bases stayed unmatched. The V gene's germline CDR1 is SEHNR and CDR2 FQNEAQ (reference sequence). The CDR3 is made up of 17 amino acids. CDR3 region: CASSYPQRDRGTGELFF. The DNA for the CDR3 is TGTGCCAGCAGCTACCCCCAGAGAGACAGGGGTACCGGGGAGCTGTTTTTT.

J is TRBJ2-7 and V is TRBV5-1, with 9 bases identical to TRBD1. Germline V gene lookup returns CDR1 SGHRS and CDR2 YFSETQ. The CDR3 extends over 15 amino acids. Trimming cost V 6 bases and J 2 bases; bases outside gene matches: 9. Here the CDR3 DNA reads TGCGCCAGCACCACATGGACAGGGGAAACCTACGAGCAGTACTTC. This translates into CASTTWTGETYEQYF.

This clonotype has a count of ten or more. The chain uses TRBV7-8 and TRBJ2-3; a weak D match, TRBD2 (6 bases). CDR3 size: 16 residues. Germline loops: CDR1 SGHVS, CDR2 FQNEAQ. The V end lost 1 base, the J end lost 3 bases, and 14 bases lay between the germline ends. The CDR3 coding sequence is TGTGCCAGCAGCTTAGGGGACTCCCCTTGGACAGATACGCAGTATTTT. This gives the protein CASSLGDSPWTDTQYF.

This rearrangement joins TRBV4-1 to TRBJ2-3; TRBD1 might be the D (6 bases). Trimming cost V 5 bases and J 3 bases, with 12 bases left between them. The germline V gene has CDR1 MGHRA and CDR2 YSYEKL. This CDR3 region has 14 residues. Written as DNA, the CDR3 is TGCGCCAGCAGCACCCACACAGGGACAGATACGCAGTATTTT. It translates to CASSTHTGTDTQYF.

This clonotype has only a few counts. V is TRBV9 and J is TRBJ2-6; tentative D call: TRBD1 (6 bases). The CDR3 runs 19 residues. V was trimmed by 3 bases and J by 0 bases, leaving 19 bases between them. CDR1 and CDR2 from the germline V gene are SGDLS and YYNGEE. The DNA for the CDR3 is TGTGCCAGCAGCGGACTTTGGGACATCGTGTCCTCTGGGGCCAACGTCCTGACTTTC. This codes for CASSGLWDIVSSGANVLTF.

The table lists this clonotype with a few counts. J is TRBJ2-5 and V is TRBV4-1; D is ambiguous. V shed 6 bases and J shed 2 bases, with 19 bases lying between them. Germline assignment: CDR1 MGHRA and CDR2 YSYEKL. The CDR3 length is 16 residues. CDR3: CASSPRKGLRQETQYF. As DNA, the CDR3 is TGCGCCAGCAGTCCTCGTAAGGGATTACGACAAGAGACCCAGTACTTC.

The gene calls are TRBV6-5 and TRBJ2-1; D gene ambiguous. This CDR3 has 15 amino acids. V lost 2 bases and J lost 4, with 12 bases in between. From germline, CDR1 is MNHEY and CDR2 SVGAGI. The CDR3 DNA reads TGTGCCAGCAGTTACGATGGGCCCCTTTACAATGAGCAGTTCTTC. Translated, it gives CASSYDGPLYNEQFF.

The chain carries TRBV4-1 and TRBJ2-1, with D perhaps matching TRBD1 (6 bases). Germline loops: CDR1 MGHRA, CDR2 YSYEKL. CDR3 length equals 11 residues. The V end was cut by 1 base, the J end by 14 bases, with 9 bases between. The CDR3 loop is CASSQGQVKFF. In nucleotides, the CDR3 is TGCGCCAGCAGCCAAGGACAGGTAAAGTTCTTC.